A selection of T cell receptor beta chains follows, all from one sample in a study of spatial heterogeneity in lung cancer. TCRdb processed the 5' RACE reads anew with MiXCR; each CDR3 protein has one entry. This sample has more than 50,000 distinct CDR3 sequences, with under 7.5% found just once. This sample comprised PBMCs, obtained at surgery. The receptor source for this set is a female donor with early-stage non-small cell lung cancer. The CDR3 runs from the conserved cysteine through the conserved F or W. The order of the fields is CDR3 protein, CDR3 DNA, clone size, V gene, J gene, D gene. The D gene is left open where the match is weak. Not every row has a clone size; where given, it reads once, few, many or a size class.

CDR3 protein: CASINGPATGNTIYF
CDR3 DNA: TGTGCCAGCATAAACGGACCCGCTACTGGAAACACCATATATTTT
clone size: many
V gene: TRBV12-3/TRBV12-4
J gene: TRBJ1-3
D gene: NA

CDR3 protein: CASSPGQGAKNPWGNEQFF
CDR3 DNA: TGTGCCAGCAGTCCCGGACAGGGGGCCAAAAACCCTTGGGGAAATGAGCAGTTCTTC
clone size: few
V gene: TRBV6-5
J gene: TRBJ2-1
D gene: TRBD1

CDR3 protein: CSANTGGGTEAFF
CDR3 DNA: TGCAGCGCCAATACAGGGGGAGGTACTGAAGCTTTCTTT
clone size: many
V gene: TRBV29-1
J gene: TRBJ1-1
D gene: TRBD1

CDR3 protein: CSAIARATSSQETQYF
CDR3 DNA: TGCAGTGCTATAGCCCGTGCGACTAGCTCACAAGAGACCCAGTACTTC
clone size: few
V gene: TRBV20-1
J gene: TRBJ2-5
D gene: TRBD2

CDR3 protein: CASSPGGGAYEQFF
CDR3 DNA: TGTGCCAGCTCACCAGGCGGGGGGGCCTATGAGCAGTTCTTC
clone size: few
V gene: TRBV18
J gene: TRBJ2-1
D gene: TRBD2

CDR3 protein: CASSLSGLVLDTQYF
CDR3 DNA: TGTGCCAGCAGTTTATCCGGACTAGTATTAGATACGCAGTATTTT
clone size: few
V gene: TRBV28
J gene: TRBJ2-3
D gene: TRBD2

CDR3 protein: CASSRQGGSTPGANVLTF
CDR3 DNA: TGTGCCAGCAGCCGACAGGGAGGTAGTACCCCTGGGGCCAACGTCCTGACTTTC
clone size: NA
V gene: TRBV14
J gene: TRBJ2-6
D gene: NA

CDR3 protein: CASRFRGEQYF
CDR3 DNA: TGTGCCAGCAGATTTCGGGGAGAGCAGTACTTC
clone size: NA
V gene: TRBV3-1
J gene: TRBJ2-7
D gene: NA

CDR3 protein: CASSRGQGDVQPQHF
CDR3 DNA: TGTGCCAGCAGCAGAGGACAGGGAGATGTTCAGCCCCAGCATTTT
clone size: many
V gene: TRBV28
J gene: TRBJ1-5
D gene: TRBD1

CDR3 protein: CSARSVVAARYNEQFF
CDR3 DNA: TGCAGTGCTAGGTCAGTGGTGGCGGCCCGATACAATGAGCAGTTCTTC
clone size: many
V gene: TRBV20-1
J gene: TRBJ2-1
D gene: NA